One and the same sample provided the 8 T cell receptor beta chains below, sequenced in a study of technical replicates of blood from a handful of donors. Libraries were prepared by immunoSEQ multiplex PCR; TCRdb keeps only in-frame clonotypes and omits some of them. The data contain more than 65,000 clones, roughly 89% of them seen just once; the ten biggest clones take up 0.41%. The sequencing sample was made of T cells isolated from PBMCs. The receptors were gathered from a human donor in good health.

The V call is TRBV27, the J call TRBJ1-1; maybe TRBD1 (5 bases). From germline, CDR1 is MNHEY and CDR2 SMNVEV (reference sequence). V lost 6 bases and J lost 0, with 8 bases in between. This CDR3 region has 13 residues. The CDR3 nucleotides read TGTGCCAGCAGGTGGGACTTGAACACTGAAGCTTTCTTT. It encodes CASRWDLNTEAFF.

The CDR3 bases are TGTGCCAGCAGTTTTAGCGGGAACACAGATACGCAGTATTTT. Amino acid sequence: CASSFSGNTDTQYF. The J gene is TRBJ2-3, the V gene TRBV9, with 8 bases fitting TRBD2. The germline CDR1 and CDR2 sequences are SGDLS and YYNGEE. Unmatched junction bases numbered 4, after V lost 5 bases and J lost 2 bases. CDR3 size: 14 residues.

A note on this clone: Germline is not matched at one junction end, which may reflect a read error. This chain joins TRBV14 and TRBJ2-1; weak D call: TRBD1 (5 bases). Germline V gene data show CDR1 as SGHDN and CDR2 as FVKESK. The CDR3 is made up of 13 amino acids. As DNA, the CDR3 is TGTGCCAGCAGCCAAGAAAGGGGCAGGAGTCCCCTCTTC. Its protein is CASSQERGRSPLF.

This chain uses TRBV7-8 with TRBJ1-2; maybe TRBD1 (6 bases). The V gene's germline CDR1 is SGHVS and CDR2 FQNEAQ. The CDR3 totals 14 residues. V was pared by 4 bases and J by 7 bases, with 16 bases between. This CDR3 reads CASSSLQGRLGYTF. The CDR3 nucleotides read TGTGCCAGCAGCTCCCTTCAGGGGCGTCTTGGCTACACCTTC.

This sequence joins TRBV30 and TRBJ1-1, with 7 bases matching TRBD1. The V gene's germline CDR1 is GTSNPN and CDR2 SVGIG (reference sequence). The V gene end was trimmed by 5 bases and the J gene end by 0 bases; junction bases not matched to a gene: 3. The CDR3 contains 13 residues. The CDR3 sequence: CAWWDSMNTEAFF. The CDR3 DNA is TGTGCCTGGTGGGACAGTATGAACACTGAAGCTTTCTTT.

The chain employs TRBV19 and TRBJ1-2; 8 nucleotides match TRBD1. Germline V CDR1 and CDR2: LNHDA, SQIVND (reference sequence). The CDR3 is 14 amino acids. V trimming: 3 bases; J trimming: 2 bases; junction bases outside the gene matches: 2. In DNA form, the CDR3 reads TGTGCCAGTAGTATCTCAGGGGGCAACTATGGCTACACCTTC. Amino acid sequence: CASSISGGNYGYTF.

This sequence joins TRBV6-5 and TRBJ1-5; 7 bases line up with TRBD1. The CDR3 has 15 residues. With 5 bases clipped from V and 3 bases from J, the junction kept 7 bases outside the gene matches. Germline loops: CDR1 MNHEY, CDR2 SVGAGI. The CDR3 DNA follows: TGTGCCAGCAGTAAAGACAGGGCCATCAATCAGCCCCAGCATTTT. Protein product: CASSKDRAINQPQHF.

DNA for the CDR3: TGTGCCAGCAGCGCCCGACTAGCGGGAGCAGGGGAGCAGTACTTC. Amino acids: CASSARLAGAGEQYF. The chain has TRBV9 and TRBJ2-7; 12 bases are a match to TRBD2. The germline gives CDR1 SGDLS, CDR2 YYNGEE. This CDR3 contains 15 residues. V shed 3 bases and J 7 bases; nucleotides not matched to a gene: 8.